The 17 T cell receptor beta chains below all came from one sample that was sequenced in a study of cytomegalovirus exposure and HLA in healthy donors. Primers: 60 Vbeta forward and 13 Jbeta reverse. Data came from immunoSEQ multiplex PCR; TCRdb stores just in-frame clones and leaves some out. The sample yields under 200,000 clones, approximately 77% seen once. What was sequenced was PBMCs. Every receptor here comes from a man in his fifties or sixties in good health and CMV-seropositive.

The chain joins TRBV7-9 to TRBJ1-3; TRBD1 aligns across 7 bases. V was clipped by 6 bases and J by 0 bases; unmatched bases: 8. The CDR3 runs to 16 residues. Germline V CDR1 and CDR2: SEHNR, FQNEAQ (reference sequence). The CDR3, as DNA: TGTGCCAGCAGTCTGAGACAGGGCTACTCTGGAAACACCATATATTTT. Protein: CASSLRQGYSGNTIYF.

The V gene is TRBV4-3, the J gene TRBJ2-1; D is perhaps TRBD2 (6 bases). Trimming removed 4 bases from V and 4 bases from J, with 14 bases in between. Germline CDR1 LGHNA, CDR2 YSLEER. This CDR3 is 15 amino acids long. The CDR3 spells CASSPRWGDYNEQFF. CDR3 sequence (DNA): TGCGCCAGCAGCCCCCGGTGGGGGGATTACAATGAGCAGTTCTTC.

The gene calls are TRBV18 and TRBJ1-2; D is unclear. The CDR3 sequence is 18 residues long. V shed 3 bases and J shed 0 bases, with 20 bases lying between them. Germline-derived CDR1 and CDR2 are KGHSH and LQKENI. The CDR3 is CASSPLPLGQATNYGYTF. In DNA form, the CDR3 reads TGTGCCAGCTCACCTCTGCCACTGGGCCAGGCGACTAACTATGGCTACACCTTC.

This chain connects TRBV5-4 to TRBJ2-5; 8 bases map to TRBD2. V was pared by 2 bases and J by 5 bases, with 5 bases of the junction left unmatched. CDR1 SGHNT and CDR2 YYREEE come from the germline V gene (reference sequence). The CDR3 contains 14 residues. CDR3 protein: CASSLPSGGETQYF. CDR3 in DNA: TGTGCCAGCAGCTTACCTTCGGGGGGGGAGACCCAGTACTTC.

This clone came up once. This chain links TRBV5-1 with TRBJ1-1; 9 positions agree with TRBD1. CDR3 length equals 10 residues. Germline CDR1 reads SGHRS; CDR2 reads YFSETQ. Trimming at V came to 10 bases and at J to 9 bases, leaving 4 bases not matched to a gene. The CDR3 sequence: CAGGTGKAFF. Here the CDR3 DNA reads TGCGCCGGCGGGACAGGGAAAGCTTTCTTT. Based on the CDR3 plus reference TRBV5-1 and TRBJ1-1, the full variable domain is KAGVTQTPRYLIKTRGQQVTLSCSPISGHRSVSWYQQTPGQGLQFLFEYFSETQRNKGNFPGRFSGRQFSNSRSEMNVSTLELGDSALYLCAGGTGKAFFGQGTRLTVV.

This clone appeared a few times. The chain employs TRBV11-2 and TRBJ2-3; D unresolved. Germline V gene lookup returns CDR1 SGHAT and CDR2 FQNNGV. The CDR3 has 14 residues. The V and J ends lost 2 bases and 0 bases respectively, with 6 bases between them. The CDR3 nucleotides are TGTGCCAGCAGCTTATACGCGAGCACAGATACGCAGTATTTT. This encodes CASSLYASTDTQYF.

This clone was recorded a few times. CDR3 in DNA: TGTGCCAGCAGCTTGCTTCCGACTAGCTTCGCGGAGACCCAGTACTTC. Translation: CASSLLPTSFAETQYF. The chain employs TRBV5-4 and TRBJ2-5; 7 bases line up with TRBD2. In germline, CDR1 is SGHNT, CDR2 YYREEE (reference sequence). Unmatched junction bases numbered 11, after V lost 1 base and J lost 5 bases. CDR3 length: 16 residues. Using reference TRBV5-4 and TRBJ2-5 for the parts outside the CDR3, the full variable domain is ETGVTQSPTHLIKTRGQQVTLRCSSQSGHNTVSWYQQALGQGPQFIFQYYREEENGRGNFPPRFSGLQFPNYSSELNVNALELDDSALYLCASSLLPTSFAETQYFGPGTRLLVL.

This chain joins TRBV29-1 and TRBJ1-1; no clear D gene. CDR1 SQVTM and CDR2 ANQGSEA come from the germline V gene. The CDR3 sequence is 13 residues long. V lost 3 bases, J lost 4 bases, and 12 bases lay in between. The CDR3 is CSVELSRSTEAFF. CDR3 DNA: TGCAGCGTTGAGCTTAGCCGGTCCACTGAAGCTTTCTTT.

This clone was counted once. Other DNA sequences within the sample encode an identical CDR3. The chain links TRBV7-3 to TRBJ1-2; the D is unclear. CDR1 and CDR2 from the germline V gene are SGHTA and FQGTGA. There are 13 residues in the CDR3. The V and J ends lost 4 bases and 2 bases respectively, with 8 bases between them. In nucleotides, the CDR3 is TGTGCCAGCAGCTCTGGAGGGAACTATGGCTACACCTTC. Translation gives CASSSGGNYGYTF.

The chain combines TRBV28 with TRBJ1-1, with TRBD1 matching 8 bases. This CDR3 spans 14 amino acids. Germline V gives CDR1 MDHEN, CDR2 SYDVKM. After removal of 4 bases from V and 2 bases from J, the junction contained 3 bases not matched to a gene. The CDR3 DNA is TGTGCCAGCAGTTCGACAGGGGACAACACTGAAGCTTTCTTT. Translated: CASSSTGDNTEAFF.

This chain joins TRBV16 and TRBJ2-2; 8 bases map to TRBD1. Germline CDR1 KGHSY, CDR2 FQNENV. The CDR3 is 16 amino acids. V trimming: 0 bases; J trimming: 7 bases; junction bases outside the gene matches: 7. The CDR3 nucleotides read TGTGCCAGCAGCCAATCGTTCCAGGGGGCCGGCGGGGAGCTGTTTTTT. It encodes CASSQSFQGAGGELFF.

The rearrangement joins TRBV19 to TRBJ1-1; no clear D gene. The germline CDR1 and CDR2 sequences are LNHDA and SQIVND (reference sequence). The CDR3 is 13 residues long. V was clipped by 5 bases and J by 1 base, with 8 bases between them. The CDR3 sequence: CASSQQKNTEAFF. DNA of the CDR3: TGTGCCAGTAGTCAACAGAAGAACACTGAAGCTTTCTTT.

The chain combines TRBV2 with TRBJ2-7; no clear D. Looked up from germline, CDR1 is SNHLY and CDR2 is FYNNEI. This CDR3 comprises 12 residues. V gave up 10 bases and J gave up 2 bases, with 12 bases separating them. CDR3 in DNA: TGTGCCACCACCGAACAGCCCTACGAGCAGTACTTC. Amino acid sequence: CATTEQPYEQYF.

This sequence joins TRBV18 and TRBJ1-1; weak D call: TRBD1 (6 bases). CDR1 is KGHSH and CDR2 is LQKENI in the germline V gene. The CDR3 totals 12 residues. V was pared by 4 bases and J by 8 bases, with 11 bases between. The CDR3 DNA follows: TGTGCCAGCTCACAGGGGGGGACAGAAGCTTTCTTT. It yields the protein CASSQGGTEAFF.

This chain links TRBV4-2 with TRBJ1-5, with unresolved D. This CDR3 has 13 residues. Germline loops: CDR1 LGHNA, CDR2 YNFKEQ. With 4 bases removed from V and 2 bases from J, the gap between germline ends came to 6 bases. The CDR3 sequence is CASSLAGNQPQHF. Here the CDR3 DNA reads TGTGCCAGCAGCCTGGCGGGCAATCAGCCCCAGCATTTT.

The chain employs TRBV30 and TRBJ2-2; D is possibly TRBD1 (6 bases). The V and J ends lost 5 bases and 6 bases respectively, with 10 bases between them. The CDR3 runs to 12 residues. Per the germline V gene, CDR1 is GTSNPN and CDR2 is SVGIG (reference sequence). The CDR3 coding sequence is TGTGCCTGGCCGACAGGCGCCGGGGAGCTGTTTTTT. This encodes CAWPTGAGELFF.

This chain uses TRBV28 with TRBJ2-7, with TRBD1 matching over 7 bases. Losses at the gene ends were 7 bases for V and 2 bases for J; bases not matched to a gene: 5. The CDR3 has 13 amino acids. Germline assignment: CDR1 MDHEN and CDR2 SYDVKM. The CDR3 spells CASTGQPTYEQYF. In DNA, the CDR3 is TGTGCCAGCACGGGACAGCCCACCTACGAGCAGTACTTC.